A selection of T cell receptor beta chains follows, all from one sample in a study of persistence of HIV-infected CD4 T cells. These receptors' targets are unknown. Clones were sequenced by immunoSEQ multiplex PCR, and TCRdb holds only the in-frame ones, with some missing. The table shows about 36,000 clones, with more than 70% occurring only once. The starting material was cultured CD4+ T cells from PBMCs, obtained from a patient who received antiretroviral therapy. The receptors originated from an adult with HIV. The donor label of this sample is uncertain. CDR3s include the opening cysteine and the closing phenylalanine or tryptophan. The D gene is left open where the match is weak. Size is omitted from some rows. Given values are once, few, many or a class for expanded clones.

CASSWDTPPQYF	TGTGCCAGCAGCTGGGACACTCCACCGCAGTATTTT	TRBV5-4	TRBJ2-3	.	.
CATSRDRGKTRNTGELFF	TGTGCCACCAGCAGAGATCGTGGGAAGACCCGCAACACCGGGGAGCTGTTTTTT	TRBV15	TRBJ2-2	.	.
CASSYEVGQANTEAFF	TGTGCCAGCAGTTACGAAGTCGGACAGGCCAACACTGAAGCTTTCTTT	TRBV6-2/TRBV6-3	TRBJ1-1	.	TRBD1
CASSDTGQGSYEQYF	TGTGCCAGCAGTGATACGGGACAGGGGTCCTACGAGCAGTACTTC	TRBV2	TRBJ2-7	.	TRBD1
CASRIAPSAAFF	TGTGCCAGCAGGATAGCGCCTTCTGCCGCTTTCTTT	TRBV7-9	TRBJ1-1	.	.
CASSFGVGTDYEQYF	.	TRBV12-1	TRBJ2-7	.	.
CASSSGQGAVEQFF	TGTGCCAGCAGTTCCGGACAGGGGGCCGTTGAGCAGTTCTTC	TRBV27	TRBJ2-1	.	TRBD1
CASSPGGTTEAFF	TGTGCCAGTAGCCCAGGGGGTACGACTGAAGCTTTCTTT	TRBV19	TRBJ1-1	.	TRBD1
CASSDGTAPDTQYF	TGTGCCAGCAGTGACGGGACAGCCCCAGATACGCAGTATTTT	TRBV6-2/TRBV6-3	TRBJ2-3	.	TRBD1
CASSPRTAGGSDTQYF	TGTGCCAGCAGCCCGAGAACAGCGGGGGGTTCAGATACGCAGTATTTT	TRBV11-3	TRBJ2-3	.	TRBD2
CSERTGRDGYTF	TGCAGCGAAAGGACAGGGCGGGATGGCTACACCTTC	TRBV29-1	TRBJ1-2	.	TRBD1
CASSYRAYGYTF	TGTGCCAGCAGTTACAGGGCCTATGGCTACACCTTC	TRBV28	TRBJ1-2	few	.
CASSLFRDTYNQPQHF	TGTGCCAGCTCACTCTTCCGGGACACCTACAATCAGCCCCAGCATTTT	TRBV18	TRBJ1-5	.	.
CPPRSRETQYF	TGCCCCCCGCGTTCCCGGGAGACCCAGTACTTC	TRBV28	TRBJ2-5	.	.
CASSQGALETQYF	TGTGCCAGCAGCCAGGGGGCCCTGGAGACCCAGTACTTC	TRBV7-3	TRBJ2-5	.	TRBD1